These 31 T cell receptor beta chains were sequenced from one sample in a study of T cells in Graves' hyperthyroidism and ophthalmopathy. It was RNA transcripts that yielded the amplified TCR beta CDR3 regions. Carried out on the TCR CDR3, a first-round RT-PCR used the HTBI primer set. TCRdb passed the multiplex PCR reads through MiXCR, listing each CDR3 protein once. Altogether more than 450,000 distinct CDR3 sequences are present, nearly 20% being singletons, with the ten largest covering about 45%. Source material: blood. The receptors stem from a man aged 35-49 years with Graves' ophthalmopathy.

V and J are TRBV4-1 and TRBJ1-5, with D tentatively TRBD1 (5 bases). This CDR3 comprises 16 residues. CDR1 and CDR2 (germline): MGHRA, YSYEKL. Trimming stripped 1 base from V and 2 bases from J, with 12 bases between. The CDR3 is CASSQVSGGGNQPQHF. As DNA, the CDR3 is TGCGCCAGCAGCCAAGTCTCCGGGGGAGGCAATCAGCCCCAGCATTTT.

This rearrangement joins TRBV7-6 to TRBJ2-3; a weak D match, TRBD2 (6 bases). Germline V gives CDR1 SGHVS, CDR2 FNYEAQ. V gave up 1 base and J gave up 5 bases, with 22 bases separating them. The CDR3 extends over 18 amino acids. The CDR3 sequence: CASSLGGVTAPGGDTQYF. DNA for the CDR3: TGTGCCAGCAGCTTAGGAGGGGTGACAGCACCCGGGGGAGATACGCAGTATTTT. Combining the CDR3 with reference TRBV7-6 and TRBJ2-3 gives the whole variable domain GAGVSQSPRYKVTKRGQDVALRCDPISGHVSLYWYRQALGQGPEFLTYFNYEAQQDKSGLPNDRFSAERPEGSISTLTIQRTEQRDSAMYRCASSLGGVTAPGGDTQYFGPGTRLTVL.

This clonotype turned up a few times. This chain uses TRBV29-1 with TRBJ2-1; 9 bases agree with TRBD2. With V trimmed by 5 bases and J by 7 bases, 9 bases remained unmatched. The CDR3 length is 14 residues. CDR1 is SQVTM, CDR2 ANQGSEA, per germline. CDR3 sequence: CSVRRLAGQNEQFF. The CDR3 bases are TGCAGCGTTAGGCGGCTAGCGGGACAAAATGAGCAGTTCTTC.

The chain combines TRBV3-1 with TRBJ2-3; 7 nucleotides line up with TRBD2. V lost 7 bases and J lost 0; bases outside the gene matches: 19. Germline V gene lookup returns CDR1 LGHDT and CDR2 YNNKEL (reference sequence). CDR3 length: 19 amino acids. The CDR3 loop reads CASNHNQNPGLISTDTQYF. In DNA, the CDR3 is TGTGCCAGCAACCACAACCAAAACCCGGGACTAATTAGCACAGATACGCAGTATTTT.

V and J are TRBV11-1 and TRBJ2-3; maybe TRBD1 (6 bases). The CDR3 is made up of 16 amino acids. Trimming took off 5 bases at V and 5 bases at J, with 20 bases between the two ends. Germline V gene data show CDR1 as SGHAT and CDR2 as FQDESV (reference sequence). The CDR3 loop reads CASSPRGGIGGDTQYF. CDR3 sequence (DNA): TGTGCCAGCAGCCCCCGAGGGGGTATTGGGGGAGATACGCAGTATTTT.

The table lists this clonotype with many counts. This CDR3 is CASSPGTAGQETQYF. The CDR3 DNA reads as TGTGCCAGCAGTCCCGGGACAGCGGGCCAAGAGACCCAGTACTTC. This chain joins TRBV6-2 or TRBV6-3 and TRBJ2-5; weak D call: TRBD1 (7 bases). V was clipped by 5 bases and J by 1 base, with 14 bases between them. Germline V gives CDR1 MNHEY, CDR2 SVGEGT. This CDR3 region has 15 residues.

This clonotype was observed a handful of times. The chain combines TRBV6-5 with TRBJ1-6; the D is unclear. The CDR3 totals 12 residues. V lost 2 bases, J lost 7 bases, and 3 bases lay in between. Germline V lookup: CDR1 MNHEY, CDR2 SVGAGI. CDR3 residues: CASSYTNSPLHF. The CDR3 nucleotides are TGTGCCAGCAGTTACACGAATTCACCCCTCCACTTT.

This clonotype was counted only a few times. The rearrangement joins TRBV6-2 or TRBV6-3 to TRBJ1-2; D remains unclear. Trimming removed 3 bases from V and 4 bases from J, with 12 bases in between. Germline V gives CDR1 MNHEY, CDR2 SVGEGT. This CDR3 spans 14 amino acids. In DNA form, the CDR3 reads TGTGCCAGCAGTTATGAATGGCCGCGCTATGGCTACACCTTC. Translating gives CASSYEWPRYGYTF.

The chain combines TRBV7-2 with TRBJ1-5; 9 nucleotides agree with TRBD1. The germline V gene has CDR1 SGHTA and CDR2 FQGNSA. This CDR3 has 15 amino acids. V shed 5 bases and J 5 bases; nucleotides not matched to a gene: 7. The CDR3 DNA sequence: TGTGCCAGCAGCAGGGGACAGGGATCCTATCAGCCCCAGCATTTT. It encodes CASSRGQGSYQPQHF.

In this sample, this clonotype turned up once. The chain couples TRBV5-1 to TRBJ2-1; D possibly corresponds to TRBD2 (6 bases). Between the trimmed V and J ends, which lost 3 bases and 8 bases, there was a span of 12 bases. Germline V gives CDR1 SGHRS, CDR2 YFSETQ. This CDR3 is 13 amino acids long. The CDR3, as DNA: TGCGCCAGCAGCTCGCTCCCGGGGGATGAGCAGTTCTTC. Amino acid sequence: CASSSLPGDEQFF.

In this sample, this clonotype turned up a few times. This chain links TRBV28 with TRBJ2-2, with TRBD2 matching over 9 bases. The CDR3 spans 16 residues. V shed 5 bases, J shed 3 bases, and the junction held 7 bases outside the gene matches. Per germline, CDR1 MDHEN and CDR2 SYDVKM. The chain's CDR3 is CASSLPGLAYTGELFF. The CDR3 DNA sequence: TGTGCCAGCAGTCTTCCGGGACTAGCTTACACCGGGGAGCTGTTTTTT.

For this clonotype: A read error is likely, as this CDR3 ends without the conserved phenylalanine or tryptophan. This chain links TRBV29-1 with TRBJ1-1; TRBD1 matches at 8 bases. Per the germline V gene, CDR1 is SQVTM and CDR2 is ANQGSEA. The CDR3 covers 13 residues. V dropped 6 bases and J dropped 0; count of bases not matched to a gene: 3. The CDR3 DNA reads TGCAGCGTCCCGACAGGGGTGAACACTGAAGCTTTCCTT. Amino acids: CSVPTGVNTEAFL.

This clonotype has a handful of counts. The gene calls are TRBV7-9 and TRBJ1-6; 7 bases are a match to TRBD1. Germline CDR1 reads SEHNR; CDR2 reads FQNEAQ (reference sequence). CDR3 length: 14 amino acids. V was pared by 5 bases and J by 6 bases, with 4 bases of the junction left unmatched. Here the CDR3 reads CASSPGTANSPLHF. The CDR3 DNA reads TGTGCCAGCAGCCCCGGGACAGCTAATTCACCCCTCCACTTT.

This clonotype was observed many times. This chain joins TRBV28 and TRBJ2-1, with D uncertain. Germline-derived CDR1 and CDR2 are MDHEN and SYDVKM. The CDR3 spans 14 residues. V lost 2 bases to trimming and J lost 4 bases, with 9 bases between them. The CDR3 protein is CASSLDKAYNEQFF. The CDR3 DNA reads as TGTGCCAGCAGTTTAGACAAGGCTTACAATGAGCAGTTCTTC.

This clonotype was detected only a few times. The V gene is TRBV7-9, the J gene TRBJ2-1, with 11 bases fitting TRBD1. V lost 5 bases and J lost 4; bases outside the gene matches: 7. Germline CDR1 is SEHNR and CDR2 is FQNEAQ (reference sequence). This CDR3 spans 16 amino acids. The CDR3 is CASSTRTGGAYNEQFF. Written as DNA, the CDR3 is TGTGCCAGCAGCACTCGGACAGGGGGCGCGTACAATGAGCAGTTCTTC.

The V gene is TRBV4-1, the J gene TRBJ2-1; D call uncertain. Germline V gene sequence: CDR1 MGHRA, CDR2 YSYEKL. The CDR3 covers 17 residues. V lost 0 bases to trimming and J lost 3 bases, with 15 bases between them. For the CDR3, the DNA is TGCGCCAGCAGCCAAGAGGACGGGCTGACCCACTACAATGAGCAGTTCTTC. Its protein is CASSQEDGLTHYNEQFF.

This clonotype was seen at least ten times. This chain links TRBV9 with TRBJ2-2, with TRBD2 matching 9 bases. Looked up from germline, CDR1 is SGDLS and CDR2 is YYNGEE. This CDR3 comprises 17 residues. V was clipped by 0 bases and J by 0 bases; unmatched bases: 3. The CDR3: CASSVGLAGTNTGELFF. DNA for the CDR3: TGTGCCAGCAGCGTAGGGCTAGCGGGGACGAACACCGGGGAGCTGTTTTTT.

This clonotype was recorded only once. The chain couples TRBV27 to TRBJ2-1, with a tentative D call TRBD2 (5 bases). The CDR3 has 15 amino acids. With 3 bases removed from V and 0 bases from J, the gap between germline ends came to 9 bases. Germline-derived CDR1 and CDR2 are MNHEY and SMNVEV (reference sequence). The CDR3 sequence: CASSLWESSYNEQFF. The DNA for the CDR3 is TGTGCCAGCAGTTTGTGGGAGAGCTCCTACAATGAGCAGTTCTTC.

This clonotype was counted between two and nine times. The rearrangement uses TRBV29-1 and TRBJ1-4; no firm D call. With 2 bases removed from V and 10 bases from J, the gap between germline ends came to 14 bases. The CDR3 is made up of 13 amino acids. Germline-derived CDR1 and CDR2 are SQVTM and ANQGSEA. This CDR3 is CSVETEAGGKLFF. As DNA, the CDR3 is TGCAGCGTTGAAACGGAGGCAGGAGGAAAACTGTTTTTT.

A few counts support this clonotype. The rearrangement uses TRBV14 and TRBJ1-2; D remains unclear. Trimming took off 1 base at V and 4 bases at J, with 22 bases between the two ends. This CDR3 contains 18 residues. Germline assignment: CDR1 SGHDN and CDR2 FVKESK. CDR3 bases: TGTGCCAGCAGCCAAGGTTCGGAAGGTCGCTCCCGAGGCTATGGCTACACCTTC. Translating gives CASSQGSEGRSRGYGYTF.

This clonotype was recorded at least ten times. The chain is built from TRBV6-1 and TRBJ2-5, with TRBD2 matching over 10 bases. V trimming: 4 bases; J trimming: 9 bases; junction bases outside the gene matches: 8. This CDR3 region has 14 residues. Germline V lookup: CDR1 MNHNS, CDR2 SASEGT. Written as DNA, the CDR3 is TGTGCCAGCAGTGGCGGCCTAGCGGGAGCCCCCCAGTACTTC. The encoded protein is CASSGGLAGAPQYF.

This clonotype showed up just a few times. The chain links TRBV12-5 to TRBJ2-5; 8 positions agree with TRBD1. Germline CDR1 is LGHNT and CDR2 is FRNRAP. The CDR3 consists of 15 residues. The ends lost 8 bases at V and 5 bases at J; junction bases unmatched: 13. The CDR3 loop reads CASTLGAGGVETQYF. CDR3 bases: TGTGCTAGTACCCTTGGGGCAGGGGGCGTCGAGACCCAGTACTTC.

This clonotype was seen only a few times. The chain carries TRBV27 and TRBJ1-6; D is unresolved. The length of the CDR3 is 15 residues. Trimming removed 7 bases at V and 4 bases at J, with 14 bases between. The germline V gene encodes CDR1 MNHEY and CDR2 SMNVEV (reference sequence). CDR3 sequence (DNA): TGTGCCAGCAAACCGGACGGAGTTTATAATTCACCCCTCCACTTT. Protein product: CASKPDGVYNSPLHF.

This clonotype showed up just a few times. The J gene is TRBJ1-2, the V gene TRBV29-1; 8 bases agree with TRBD1. This CDR3 spans 13 amino acids. V shed 4 bases and J 5 bases; nucleotides not matched to a gene: 6. Germline V gene sequence: CDR1 SQVTM, CDR2 ANQGSEA. The CDR3 DNA follows: TGCAGCGTTGCCGGGACAGGCGGTTATGGCTACACCTTC. Residues: CSVAGTGGYGYTF.

This chain's CDR3 is CASIHGTVNTEAFF. CDR3 DNA sequence: TGTGCCAGCATCCACGGGACCGTGAACACTGAAGCTTTCTTT. The rearrangement joins TRBV12-3 or TRBV12-4 to TRBJ1-1, with a tentative D call TRBD1 (5 bases). With 7 bases removed from V and 0 bases from J, the gap between germline ends came to 12 bases. There are 14 residues in the CDR3.

This clonotype was recorded at least ten times. The chain carries TRBV7-8 and TRBJ2-2; D unclear. V was cut by 3 bases and J by 9 bases, with 11 bases left in between. The length of the CDR3 is 13 residues. The germline CDR1 and CDR2 sequences are SGHVS and FQNEAQ. DNA for the CDR3: TGTGCCAGCAGCTTTTCTTCCGTCCGGGAGCTGTTTTTT. Its protein product is CASSFSSVRELFF. Variable domain in full (rest from reference TRBV7-8 and TRBJ2-2): GAGVSQSPRYKVAKRGQDVALRCDPISGHVSLFWYQQALGQGPEFLTYFQNEAQLDKSGLPSDRFFAERPEGSVSTLKIQRTQQEDSAVYLCASSFSSVRELFFGEGSRLTVL.

The V and J genes are TRBV20-1 and TRBJ1-2; TRBD1 aligns across 9 bases. Germline assignment: CDR1 DFQATT and CDR2 SNEGSKA (reference sequence). There are 17 residues in the CDR3. With 0 bases clipped from V and 8 bases from J, the junction kept 16 bases outside the gene matches. CDR3 DNA sequence: TGCAGTGCTAGAGATCCTCCGGGACAGGGTATTTTTGAGGGCTACACCTTC. The encoded protein is CSARDPPGQGIFEGYTF.

This clonotype was seen a handful of times. The junction shows a germline mismatch at one end, possibly a read error. This chain connects TRBV6-2 or TRBV6-3 to TRBJ2-7; TRBD2 matches 7 bases. CDR1 is MNHEY and CDR2 is SVGEGT in the germline V gene. This CDR3 is 15 amino acids long. CDR3 nucleotide sequence: TGTGCCAGCAGTTACCCCAGCGGGATCTCCTACGAGCGGTACTTC. It specifies CASSYPSGISYERYF.

The table lists this clonotype with a few counts. The V gene is TRBV5-4, the J gene TRBJ2-5, with 8 bases lining up with TRBD2. J was trimmed by 2 bases and V by 4 bases; bases with no gene match: 10. The CDR3 sequence is 16 residues long. Germline CDR1 SGHNT, CDR2 YYREEE (reference sequence). The CDR3 reads CASSPRGGMGQETQYF. The CDR3 DNA follows: TGTGCCAGCAGCCCCCGGGGGGGGATGGGGCAAGAGACCCAGTACTTC.

There are a few counts of this clonotype. The J gene is TRBJ1-1, the V gene TRBV10-2, with D perhaps TRBD1 (5 bases). CDR1 is WSHSY, CDR2 SAAADI, per germline. This CDR3 contains 14 residues. The V gene lost 3 bases and the J gene lost 1 base, with 9 bases spanning the gap. The CDR3 reads CASSDRGENTEAFF. CDR3 sequence (DNA): TGCGCCAGCAGTGATCGGGGCGAGAACACTGAAGCTTTCTTT.

Many counts were recorded for this clonotype. V and J are TRBV2 and TRBJ2-5, with D perhaps matching TRBD1 or TRBD2 (6 bases each). The V gene lost 4 bases and the J gene lost 1 base, with 10 bases spanning the gap. CDR1 and CDR2 (germline): SNHLY, FYNNEI. The CDR3 loop spans 14 amino acids. CDR3 sequence: CASSVPGAQETQYF. DNA of the CDR3: TGTGCCAGCAGTGTCCCGGGGGCCCAAGAGACCCAGTACTTC.